This TCR beta chain is drawn from a study of tissue T cells after allogeneic stem cell transplantation. Study-level points and caveats: Blood and spleen captured only part of the tissue TCR repertoire. This small cohort was clinically heterogeneous, and sampling depth was a limitation. Shared clones across patients were few; motif clustering revealed tissue-specific shared signatures.

Of note for this clone: The antigen is undetermined. Mouse gene names apply. The CDR3 extends 1 residue past the end of the read, so its final part is completed from the germline J gene.

Survey-depth TCRbeta CDR3 sequencing reported V/J genes and productive frequencies. Some clones are missing from TCRdb's copy, which holds only in-frame ones; the method was immunoSEQ multiplex PCR. The repertoire holds over 40,000 clones, with about three quarters as singletons. CDR1 and CDR2 from the germline V gene are SGHND and FRSKSL. V gave up 5 bases and J gave up 3 bases; unmatched junction bases: 3. CDR3 size: 14 residues. The sequence was collected from a pool of C57BL/6 mice in good health. Sample: sorted cells pooled from one or two spleens. V gene TRBV15 combines with J gene TRBJ2-7; TRBD2 matches at 11 bases. The CDR3 sequence: CASSKLGGRYEQYF. CDR3 bases read: TGTGCCAGCAGTAAACTGGGGGGGCGCTATGAACAGTAC.